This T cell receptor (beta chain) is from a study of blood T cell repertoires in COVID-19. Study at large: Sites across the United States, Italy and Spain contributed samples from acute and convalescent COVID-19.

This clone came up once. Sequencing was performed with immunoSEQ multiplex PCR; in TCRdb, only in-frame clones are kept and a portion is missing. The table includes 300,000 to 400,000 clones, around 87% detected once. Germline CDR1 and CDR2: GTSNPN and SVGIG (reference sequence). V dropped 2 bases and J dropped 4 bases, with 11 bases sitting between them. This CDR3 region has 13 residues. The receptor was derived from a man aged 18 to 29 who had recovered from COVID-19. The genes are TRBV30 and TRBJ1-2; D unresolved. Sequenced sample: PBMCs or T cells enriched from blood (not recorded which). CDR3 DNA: TGTGCCTGGAGTATCCGCGTTGGCTATGGCTACACCTTC. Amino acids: CAWSIRVGYGYTF.